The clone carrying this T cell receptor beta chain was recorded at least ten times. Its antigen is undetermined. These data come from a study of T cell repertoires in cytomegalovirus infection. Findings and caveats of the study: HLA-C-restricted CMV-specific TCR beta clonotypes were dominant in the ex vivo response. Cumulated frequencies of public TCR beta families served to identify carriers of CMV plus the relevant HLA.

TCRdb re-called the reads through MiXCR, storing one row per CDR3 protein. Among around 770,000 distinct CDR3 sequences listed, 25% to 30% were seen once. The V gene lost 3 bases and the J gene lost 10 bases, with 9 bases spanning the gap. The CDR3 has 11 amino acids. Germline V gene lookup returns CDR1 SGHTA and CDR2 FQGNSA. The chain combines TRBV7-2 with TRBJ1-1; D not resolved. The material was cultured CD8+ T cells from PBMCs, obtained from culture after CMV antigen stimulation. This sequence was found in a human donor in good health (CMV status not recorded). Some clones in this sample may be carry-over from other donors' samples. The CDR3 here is CASSFPLGAFF. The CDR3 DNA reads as TGTGCCAGCAGCTTCCCCCTTGGAGCTTTCTTT. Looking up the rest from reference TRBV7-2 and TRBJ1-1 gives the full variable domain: GAGVSQSPSNKVTEKGKDVELRCDPISGHTALYWYRQSLGQGLEFLIYFQGNSAPDKSGLPSDRFSAERTGGSVSTLTIQRTQQEDSAVYLCASSFPLGAFFGQGTRLTVV.